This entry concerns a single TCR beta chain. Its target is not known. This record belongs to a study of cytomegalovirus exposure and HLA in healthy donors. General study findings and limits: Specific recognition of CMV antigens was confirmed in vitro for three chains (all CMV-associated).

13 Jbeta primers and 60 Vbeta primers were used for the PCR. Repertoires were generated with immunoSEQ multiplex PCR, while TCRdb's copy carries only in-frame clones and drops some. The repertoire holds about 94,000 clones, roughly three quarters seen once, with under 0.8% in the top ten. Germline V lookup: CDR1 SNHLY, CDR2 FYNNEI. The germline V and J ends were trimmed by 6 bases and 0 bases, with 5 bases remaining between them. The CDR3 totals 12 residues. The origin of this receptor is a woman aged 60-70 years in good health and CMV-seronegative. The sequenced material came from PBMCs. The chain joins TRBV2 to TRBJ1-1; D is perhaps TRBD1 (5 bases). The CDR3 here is CASRTVNTEAFF. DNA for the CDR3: TGTGCCAGCAGGACAGTGAACACTGAAGCTTTCTTT.